The 31 T cell receptor beta chains given below trace back to one sample, sequenced in a study of spatial heterogeneity in lung cancer. TCRdb used MiXCR to reprocess the 5' RACE reads, holding one entry per CDR3 protein. The sample shows roughly 16,000 distinct CDR3 sequences, about 6.7% of them seen only once. Time point of the sample: sample taken at primary tumor resection. Notes on the study in general: Intratumoral expanded alpha and beta TCR counts were found to track tumor mutation counts.

These receptors' targets are unknown. The source was lung tumor tissue, collected at surgery. These receptors all stem from a female donor with early-stage non-small cell lung cancer.

This clonotype is termed medium-sized. Being off target in a library aimed at alpha chains, this beta chain has a size of little meaning. The chain joins TRBV27 to TRBJ2-7; D might be TRBD1 (5 bases). This CDR3 has 11 residues. Deletions cut 7 bases from V and 4 bases from J, with 8 bases between. The germline gives CDR1 MNHEY, CDR2 SMNVEV (reference sequence). This CDR3 is CASMTEYEQYF. In nucleotides, the CDR3 is TGTGCCAGCATGACAGAGTACGAGCAGTACTTC.

In its sample, this clonotype was seen many times. Being off target in a library aimed at alpha chains, this beta chain has a size of little meaning. The chain uses TRBV24-1 and TRBJ2-5, with D tentatively TRBD1 (6 bases). V dropped 4 bases and J dropped 10 bases, with 9 bases sitting between them. CDR3 length: 11 residues. The V gene's germline CDR1 is KGHDR and CDR2 SFDVKD. This CDR3 reads CATSETGRQYF. The CDR3 DNA is TGTGCCACCAGTGAAACAGGGCGCCAGTACTTC.

This clonotype was recorded many times. Because this beta chain is a stray read in a library intended to capture alpha chains, its abundance should not be given much weight. The chain joins TRBV20-1 to TRBJ1-4, with 9 nucleotides matching TRBD1. The trim removed 1 base at V and 7 bases at J, leaving 7 bases unmatched. This CDR3 has 15 amino acids. Germline V CDR1 and CDR2: DFQATT, SNEGSKA (reference sequence). The CDR3 loop reads CSARVPGQGGEKLFF. The CDR3 coding sequence is TGCAGTGCTAGAGTTCCGGGACAGGGAGGTGAAAAACTGTTTTTT.

This clonotype is labeled medium-sized (0.01 to 0.1%). Little can be read into the size of this beta chain, an off-target read in a library designed for alpha chains. This chain links TRBV5-1 with TRBJ2-5, with D tentatively TRBD1 or TRBD2 (6 bases each). Trimming stripped 0 bases from V and 5 bases from J, with 14 bases between. CDR3 length: 15 residues. Germline loops: CDR1 SGHRS, CDR2 YFSETQ. CDR3 in DNA: TGCGCCAGCAGCTTGGAAGGGGGGTCCGGTGAGACCCAGTACTTC. Translated, it gives CASSLEGGSGETQYF. Full variable domain (remainder filled in from reference TRBV5-1 and TRBJ2-5): KAGVTQTPRYLIKTRGQQVTLSCSPISGHRSVSWYQQTPGQGLQFLFEYFSETQRNKGNFPGRFSGRQFSNSRSEMNVSTLELGDSALYLCASSLEGGSGETQYFGPGTRLLVL.

As regards this clonotype: Within a library made for alpha chains, this beta chain is off target, and its count is uninformative. V and J are TRBV7-9 and TRBJ2-5, with 7 bases lining up with TRBD2. Germline V lookup: CDR1 SEHNR, CDR2 FQNEAQ (reference sequence). This CDR3 has 14 amino acids. V lost 7 bases to trimming and J lost 4 bases; unmatched junction nucleotides: 9. The CDR3 loop reads CASTYNSGPETQYF. DNA of the CDR3: TGTGCCAGCACCTACAATAGCGGGCCAGAGACCCAGTACTTC.

This clonotype has ten or more counts. This beta chain is an off-target read within a library intended for alpha chains, so its frequency means little. The chain uses TRBV6-6 and TRBJ2-3; 7 bases align to TRBD1. With 2 bases clipped from V and 4 bases from J, the junction kept 6 bases outside the gene matches. This CDR3 has 15 amino acids. From germline, CDR1 is MNHNY and CDR2 SVGAGI (reference sequence). Written as DNA, the CDR3 is TGTGCCAGCAGTTACGGGCAGGGGGTTCCAGATACGCAGTATTTT. Amino acids: CASSYGQGVPDTQYF.

Within the sample, this clonotype is medium-sized. This beta chain was picked up by a library intended for alpha chains and is off target, so its count carries little meaning. This sequence joins TRBV18 and TRBJ1-4, with D uncertain. CDR1 and CDR2 (germline): KGHSH, LQKENI. The length of the CDR3 is 14 residues. The V end was cut by 3 bases, the J end by 5 bases, with 10 bases between. The CDR3 nucleotides are TGTGCCAGCTCACCGCCATCCCTGAATGAAAAACTGTTTTTT. It is translated as CASSPPSLNEKLFF.

This clonotype qualifies as medium-sized. Within a library made for alpha chains, this beta chain is off target, and its count is uninformative. This chain connects TRBV9 to TRBJ2-3; D is uncertain. The CDR3 contains 15 residues. V was shortened by 2 bases and J by 2 bases, with 12 bases between the two germline ends. Germline CDR1 and CDR2: SGDLS and YYNGEE. For the CDR3, the DNA is TGTGCCAGCAGCGTTCGGGCCTCCGTCACAGATACGCAGTATTTT. Its translation: CASSVRASVTDTQYF.

This clonotype was counted a few times. The library was designed around alpha chains, so this beta chain is a stray read whose abundance carries little weight. This chain joins TRBV15 and TRBJ2-5; possibly TRBD2 for D (7 bases). The CDR3 totals 14 residues. Trimming shortened V by 3 bases and J by 4 bases, and 12 bases separated the two germline ends. Germline lookup yields CDR1 LNHNV and CDR2 YYDKDF (reference sequence). The CDR3 is CATSRGGRGETQYF. The CDR3 bases are TGTGCCACCAGCAGGGGGGGGCGCGGAGAGACCCAGTACTTC.

This clonotype was detected a few times. This beta chain is off target for a library built for alpha chains, so its abundance means little. V gene TRBV5-6 combines with J gene TRBJ1-2; D not certain. Germline CDR1 SGHDT, CDR2 YYEEEE. The CDR3 is 13 residues long. The ends were cut back, 2 bases at V and 4 bases at J, with 9 bases in the middle. The CDR3 sequence is CASSLGRPYGYTF. The CDR3 region has the DNA TGTGCCAGCAGCTTAGGGCGGCCCTATGGCTACACCTTC.

In this sample, this clonotype turned up many times. Since it is a stray read in a library aimed at alpha chains, this beta chain has a size that is not meaningful. V gene TRBV28 combines with J gene TRBJ1-1, with D hard to call. The CDR3 extends over 11 amino acids. The V gene lost 6 bases and the J gene lost 0 bases, with 2 bases spanning the gap. The germline CDR1 and CDR2 sequences are MDHEN and SYDVKM. The CDR3 sequence: CASRLNTEAFF. The CDR3 nucleotides read TGTGCCAGCAGGCTGAACACTGAAGCTTTCTTT.

This clonotype was seen many times. A library made for alpha chains picked up this beta chain off target, so its size means little. V and J are TRBV20-1 and TRBJ2-3, with TRBD2 as a possible D gene (6 bases). V was shortened by 4 bases and J by 2 bases, with 10 bases between the two germline ends. Germline CDR1 and CDR2: DFQATT and SNEGSKA (reference sequence). The CDR3 is 13 residues long. Here the CDR3 DNA reads TGCAGTGCTAATAGCGGCTACACAGATACGCAGTATTTT. Amino acids: CSANSGYTDTQYF.

This clonotype was recorded many times. The library was designed around alpha chains, so this beta chain is a stray read whose abundance carries little weight. The V gene is TRBV7-2, the J gene TRBJ1-2; D is uncertain. Germline CDR1 is SGHTA and CDR2 is FQGNSA. CDR3 size: 13 residues. V was pared by 2 bases and J by 2 bases, with 6 bases between. The CDR3 coding sequence is TGTGCCAGCAGCTTAAACAGAAACTATGGCTACACCTTC. Translated, it gives CASSLNRNYGYTF.

The sample holds many counts of this clonotype. This beta chain was picked up by a library intended for alpha chains and is off target, so its count carries little meaning. The chain carries TRBV9 and TRBJ1-6; 9 bases fit TRBD1. Germline lookup yields CDR1 SGDLS and CDR2 YYNGEE. The CDR3 extends over 16 amino acids. After removal of 2 bases from V and 7 bases from J, the junction contained 7 bases not matched to a gene. The CDR3 region is CASSVWDRVSNSPLHF. CDR3 nucleotides: TGTGCCAGCAGCGTCTGGGACAGGGTTTCGAATTCACCCCTCCACTTT. The variable domain in full, completed from reference TRBV9 and TRBJ1-6, reads DSGVTQTPKHLITATGQRVTLRCSPRSGDLSVYWYQQSLDQGLQFLIQYYNGEERAKGNILERFSAQQFPDLHSELNLSSLELGDSALYFCASSVWDRVSNSPLHFGNGTRLTVT.

This clonotype was detected many times. With the library built for alpha chains, this beta chain is off target and its frequency is not meaningful. V usage is TRBV3-1 and J usage is TRBJ1-2; D is possibly TRBD1 (6 bases). The CDR3 has 14 residues. V was cut by 2 bases and J by 6 bases, with 13 bases left in between. Per germline, CDR1 LGHDT and CDR2 YNNKEL (reference sequence). The DNA for the CDR3 is TGTGCCAGCAGCCAACCTACAGGGTTTAATGGCTACACCTTC. Translation: CASSQPTGFNGYTF.

This clonotype was found many times. The junction does not match germline at one end; this may be a read error. This beta chain was picked up by a library intended for alpha chains and is off target, so its count carries little meaning. The V gene is TRBV20-1, the J gene TRBJ2-1; a weak D match, TRBD2 (6 bases). In germline, CDR1 is DFQATT, CDR2 SNEGSKA (reference sequence). This CDR3 has 13 amino acids. DNA of the CDR3: TGCAGTGCTGACGGGGACTCCCCGAATGAGCGGTTCTTC. It specifies CSADGDSPNERFF.

As concerns this clonotype: A read error may be the cause here, since a much bigger clone is one base away. The conserved closing phenylalanine or tryptophan is absent in this CDR3, likely reflecting a read error. The size of this beta chain means little, since it is a stray read in a library made for alpha chains. The CDR3 DNA follows: TGTGCCAGCAGCGCCCAGGGATATCAGCCCCAGCATCTT. It codes for CASSAQGYQPQHL. The chain recombines TRBV28 with TRBJ1-5; a possible D gene is TRBD1 (5 bases). The CDR3 has 13 residues. Looked up from germline, CDR1 is MDHEN and CDR2 is SYDVKM. Deletions cut 6 bases from V and 5 bases from J, with 11 bases between.

As concerns this clonotype: Possible read error: a much larger clone is one base away. Because the library targeted alpha chains, this beta chain is an off-target read whose size means little. The rearrangement joins TRBV12-3 or TRBV12-4 to TRBJ1-2; TRBD1 matches 7 bases. The CDR3 runs to 11 residues. This CDR3 is CAGSTNRGHTF. DNA for the CDR3: TGTGCCGGCAGTACAAACAGGGGTCACACCTTC.

As to this clonotype: This beta chain slipped into a library made for alpha chains as a stray read, so its size is not meaningful. V and J are TRBV20-1 and TRBJ2-1, with 12 bases that match TRBD2. Per germline, CDR1 DFQATT and CDR2 SNEGSKA (reference sequence). The CDR3 consists of 14 residues. J gave up 10 bases and V 5 bases, and 9 bases lay outside the gene matches. The CDR3 is CSASTSGGPAEQFF. The CDR3 DNA reads as TGCAGTGCTTCAACTAGCGGGGGGCCCGCCGAGCAGTTCTTC.

Many counts were recorded for this clonotype. Within a library made for alpha chains, this beta chain is off target, and its count is uninformative. V and J are TRBV11-2 and TRBJ2-1; TRBD2 is a possible D gene (5 bases). Germline V CDR1 and CDR2: SGHAT, FQNNGV. CDR3 length equals 17 residues. V shed 5 bases and J shed 6 bases, with 23 bases lying between them. The CDR3 DNA follows: TGTGCCAGCAGCGGAGGAGTTACAGCGCGGACCTTCAATGAGCAGTTCTTC. Translated, it gives CASSGGVTARTFNEQFF.

The sample holds many counts of this clonotype. This beta chain is a stray sequence in a library constructed for alpha chains; its clone size is not meaningful. The chain employs TRBV7-3 and TRBJ2-7; tentatively, D is TRBD1 (5 bases). CDR1 is SGHTA and CDR2 is FQGTGA in the germline V gene. The CDR3 length is 13 residues. The V gene lost 1 base and the J gene lost 10 bases, with 14 bases spanning the gap. The DNA of the CDR3 is TGTGCCAGCAGCTTAAACCGCCAGGGTAGCCAGTACTTC. Translation: CASSLNRQGSQYF.

This clonotype qualifies as medium-sized. Being off target in a library aimed at alpha chains, this beta chain has a size of little meaning. The rearrangement uses TRBV30 and TRBJ2-2, with 8 bases lining up with TRBD1. The germline V gene has CDR1 GTSNPN and CDR2 SVGIG (reference sequence). Trimming cost V 0 bases and J 5 bases; bases outside gene matches: 8. The CDR3 sequence is 16 residues long. DNA for the CDR3: TGTGCCTGGAGTGTAAGAGGCAGGGGGCGAACCGGGGAGCTGTTTTTT. It encodes CAWSVRGRGRTGELFF.

This clonotype was observed many times. The library was designed around alpha chains, so this beta chain is a stray read whose abundance carries little weight. The gene calls are TRBV12-3 or TRBV12-4 and TRBJ2-7, with D unclear. V was trimmed by 1 base and J by 5 bases, leaving 9 bases between them. The CDR3 is made up of 13 amino acids. The CDR3 region is CASSLGGNDEQYF. The CDR3 DNA sequence: TGTGCCAGCAGTTTAGGTGGGAATGACGAGCAGTACTTC.

This clonotype was found a few times. Because the library targeted alpha chains, this beta chain is an off-target read whose size means little. V gene TRBV2 combines with J gene TRBJ2-5; tentative D call: TRBD2 (5 bases). This CDR3 spans 11 amino acids. V was clipped by 6 bases and J by 5 bases, with 7 bases between them. Germline V CDR1 and CDR2: SNHLY, FYNNEI. CDR3: CASSRGETQYF. The CDR3 nucleotides are TGTGCCAGCAGCCGGGGTGAGACCCAGTACTTC.

The sample holds many counts of this clonotype. This beta chain lies outside the target of a library built for alpha chains; its clone size means little. The chain recombines TRBV5-1 with TRBJ2-1; 11 bases line up with TRBD1. The CDR3 runs 16 residues. CDR1 SGHRS and CDR2 YFSETQ come from the germline V gene. After removal of 0 bases from V and 10 bases from J, the junction contained 9 bases not matched to a gene. Here the CDR3 reads CASSLAIGQGAKEQFF. Here the CDR3 DNA reads TGCGCCAGCAGCTTGGCCATCGGACAGGGGGCAAAGGAGCAGTTCTTC.

This clonotype was seen many times. This beta chain is a stray sequence in a library constructed for alpha chains; its clone size is not meaningful. V and J are TRBV24-1 and TRBJ1-2; possible D gene TRBD1, 6 bases. Germline V gives CDR1 KGHDR, CDR2 SFDVKD. This CDR3 comprises 15 residues. Trimming took 3 bases from V and 4 from J, leaving 14 bases between them. CDR3 loop: CATSDRAGGSYGYTF. Here the CDR3 DNA reads TGTGCCACCAGTGATCGGGCGGGGGGCAGCTATGGCTACACCTTC.

This clonotype was seen repeatedly, ten times or more. This beta chain appears as a stray read in a library generated for alpha chains; its size is not informative. V usage is TRBV5-1 and J usage is TRBJ1-2; D is uncertain. CDR1 and CDR2 from the germline V gene are SGHRS and YFSETQ. This CDR3 is built from 14 residues. The V gene lost 1 base and the J gene lost 6 bases, with 13 bases spanning the gap. Written as DNA, the CDR3 is TGCGCCAGCAGCTTGTGGAGGGCGGAGGATGGCTACACCTTC. Amino acid sequence: CASSLWRAEDGYTF. The full variable domain, completed using reference TRBV5-1 and TRBJ1-2, is KAGVTQTPRYLIKTRGQQVTLSCSPISGHRSVSWYQQTPGQGLQFLFEYFSETQRNKGNFPGRFSGRQFSNSRSEMNVSTLELGDSALYLCASSLWRAEDGYTFGSGTRLTVV.

There are many counts of this clonotype. This beta chain lies outside the target of a library built for alpha chains; its clone size means little. This chain links TRBV11-2 with TRBJ2-7; D possibly corresponds to TRBD1 (5 bases). V was pared by 8 bases and J by 7 bases, with 24 bases between. This CDR3 is built from 15 residues. CDR1 SGHAT and CDR2 FQNNGV come from the germline V gene. This chain's CDR3 is CASGDSKTNLWEQYF. The CDR3 region has the DNA TGTGCCAGCGGAGACAGTAAGACCAACCTGTGGGAGCAGTACTTC. The full variable domain, with the rest looked up from reference TRBV11-2 and TRBJ2-7, is EAGVAQSPRYKIIEKRQSVAFWCNPISGHATLYWYQQILGQGPKLLIQFQNNGVVDDSQLPKDRFSAERLKGVDSTLKIQPAKLEDSAVYLCASGDSKTNLWEQYFGPGTRLTVT.

Turning to this clonotype: This beta chain was picked up by a library intended for alpha chains and is off target, so its count carries little meaning. V is TRBV6-5 and J is TRBJ1-1; 9 bases match TRBD1. The CDR3 length is 14 residues. Germline lookup yields CDR1 MNHEY and CDR2 SVGAGI. Trimming took 7 bases from V and 5 from J; bases not matched to a gene: 8. The CDR3 region has the DNA TGTGCCAGCACACCCGGGACAGGGTTTACTGAAGCTTTCTTT. Its translation is CASTPGTGFTEAFF.

This clonotype was observed a few times. This beta chain is off target for a library built for alpha chains, so its abundance means little. The chain combines TRBV6-5 with TRBJ1-5; no reliable D call. Germline-derived CDR1 and CDR2 are MNHEY and SVGAGI. Trimming cost V 5 bases and J 2 bases, with 7 bases left between them. CDR3 size: 13 residues. The CDR3 reads CASSIGRNQPQHF. CDR3 DNA sequence: TGTGCCAGCAGTATCGGGCGCAATCAGCCCCAGCATTTT.

This clonotype appeared a few times. This beta chain came through as a stray read in a library set up for alpha chains, and its size says little. This chain connects TRBV25-1 to TRBJ1-3, with D uncertain. V was clipped by 0 bases and J by 8 bases, with 5 bases between them. Germline lookup yields CDR1 MGHDK and CDR2 SYGVNS. The length of the CDR3 is 12 residues. CDR3 loop: CASSEYGDTIYF. The CDR3 bases are TGTGCCAGCAGTGAATATGGGGACACCATATATTTT.